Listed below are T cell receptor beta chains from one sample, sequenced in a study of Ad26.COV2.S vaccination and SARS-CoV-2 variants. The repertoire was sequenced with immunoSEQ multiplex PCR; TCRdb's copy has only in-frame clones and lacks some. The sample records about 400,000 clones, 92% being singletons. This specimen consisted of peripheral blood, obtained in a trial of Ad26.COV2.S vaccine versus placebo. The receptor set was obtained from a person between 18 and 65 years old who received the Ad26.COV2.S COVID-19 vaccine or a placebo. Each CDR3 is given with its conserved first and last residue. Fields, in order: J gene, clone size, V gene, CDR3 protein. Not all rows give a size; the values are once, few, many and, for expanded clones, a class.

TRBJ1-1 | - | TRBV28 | CASSLYRGAPSAEAFF
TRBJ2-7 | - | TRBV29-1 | CSVAGQVNYEQYF
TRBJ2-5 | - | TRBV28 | CASSDRGEETQYF
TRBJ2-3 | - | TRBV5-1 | CASSRTSGGHTQYF
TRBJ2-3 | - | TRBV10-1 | CASSEGRSYSDTQYF
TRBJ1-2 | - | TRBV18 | CASSHGQDWGYTF
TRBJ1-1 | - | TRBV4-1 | CASSQEWGPNDLGRTEAFF
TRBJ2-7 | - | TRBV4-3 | CASSQDRAIPYEQYF
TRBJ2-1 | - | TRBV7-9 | CASSLSGRKNSANEQFF
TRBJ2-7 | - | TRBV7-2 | CATARTTPNYEQYF
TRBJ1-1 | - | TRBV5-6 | CASSSAFRKTEAFF
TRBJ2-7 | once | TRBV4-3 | CASSRETTGGGEQYF
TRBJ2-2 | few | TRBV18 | CASSPPGQGAPGELFF
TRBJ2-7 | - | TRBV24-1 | CATSDFDRGKYYEQYF
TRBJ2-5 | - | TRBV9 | CASSPMGQGVQETQYF
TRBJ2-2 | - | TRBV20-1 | CSASRERRGLNTGELFF
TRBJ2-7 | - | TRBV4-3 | CASSQADRGDYEQYF
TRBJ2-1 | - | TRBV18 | CASSRTGFYNEQFF
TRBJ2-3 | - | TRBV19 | CASSIGPGDTQYF
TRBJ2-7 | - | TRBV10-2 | CASSESGGAARYEQYF
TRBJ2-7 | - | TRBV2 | CASSGDRGLYEQYF
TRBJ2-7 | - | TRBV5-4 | CASSLEGTRSYEQYF
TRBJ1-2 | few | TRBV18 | CASSPSDSIYGYTF
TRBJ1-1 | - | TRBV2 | CASSGGDRGNTEAFF
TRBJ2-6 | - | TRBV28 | CASSLGGAGANVLTF
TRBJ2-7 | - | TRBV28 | CASSLWASGSYEQYF
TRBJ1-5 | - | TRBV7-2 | CASSQATGLNQPQHF
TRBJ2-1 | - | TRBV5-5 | CASSFASYNEQFF
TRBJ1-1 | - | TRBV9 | CASSARLQGNTEAFF
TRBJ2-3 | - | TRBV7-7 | CASSPSGQGTDTQYF
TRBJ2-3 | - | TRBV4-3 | CASSQSGGAPGDTQYF
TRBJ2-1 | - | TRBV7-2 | CASSVLPGLAGGPNEQFF
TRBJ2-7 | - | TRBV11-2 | CASSYLGPSYEQYF
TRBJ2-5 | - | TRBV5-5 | CASAQGARVETQYF
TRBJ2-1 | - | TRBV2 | CASTYPPGLEQFF
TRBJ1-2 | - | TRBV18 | CASSPQSEYGYTF
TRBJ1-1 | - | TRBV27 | CASSLKRGFNTEAFF
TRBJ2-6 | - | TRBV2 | CASRDRLLAGANVLTF
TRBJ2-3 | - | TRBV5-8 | CASSLVWLDLRYF
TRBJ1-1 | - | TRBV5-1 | CASSKWTGGDEAFF
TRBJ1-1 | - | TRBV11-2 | CASSFFPGADTEAFF
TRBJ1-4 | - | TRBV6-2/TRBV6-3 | CASSYEPELSTNEKLFF
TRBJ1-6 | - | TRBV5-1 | CASSLLTGGNSPLHF
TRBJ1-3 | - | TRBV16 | CASSQSTGSGNTIYF
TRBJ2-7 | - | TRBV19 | CASGPAGALYEQYF
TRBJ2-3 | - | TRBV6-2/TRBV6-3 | CASSYLDFLTDTQYF
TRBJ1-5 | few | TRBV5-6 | CASSPQGIQPQHF
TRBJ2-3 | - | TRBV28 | CASSPSGRVGDTQYF
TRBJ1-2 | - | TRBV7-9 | CASSGTQVPGGYTF
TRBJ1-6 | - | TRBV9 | CASSVGGPPLPLHF
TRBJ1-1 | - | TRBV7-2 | CASSRTGGIEEAFF
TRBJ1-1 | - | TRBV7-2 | CASSLDKVWGRGAFF
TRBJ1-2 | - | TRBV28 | CASSLVGPNYGYTF
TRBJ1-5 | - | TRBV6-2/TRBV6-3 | CASSYLTFSNQPQHF
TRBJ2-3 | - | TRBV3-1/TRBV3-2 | CASSPIPTVPDTQYF
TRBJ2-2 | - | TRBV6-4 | CASSVGEHTGELFF
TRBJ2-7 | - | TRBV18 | CASSPGRSYEQYF
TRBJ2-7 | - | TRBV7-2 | CASSLGLGAYEQYF
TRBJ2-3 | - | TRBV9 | CASSVGEASGGAPSDTQYF